This passage covers 21 T cell receptor beta chains from one sample sequenced in a study of T cell repertoires in cytomegalovirus infection. One entry per CDR3 protein, called by TCRdb with MiXCR from the reads. The table includes approximately 910,000 distinct CDR3 sequences, roughly 30% detected once. No antigens are known for them. The sample in question was cultured CD8+ T cells from PBMCs, obtained from culture after CMV antigen stimulation. The receptors were sampled from a human donor in good health (CMV status not recorded). Some clones in this sample may be carry-over from other donors' samples.

This clonotype came up many times. This sequence joins TRBV7-2 and TRBJ2-5, with 11 positions matching TRBD2. The CDR3 is 16 amino acids. Germline V lookup: CDR1 SGHTA, CDR2 FQGNSA. V lost 6 bases, J lost 0 bases, and 6 bases stayed unmatched. CDR3 sequence: CASRIGTSGYQETQYF. CDR3 DNA sequence: TGTGCCAGCAGGATTGGGACTAGCGGCTACCAAGAGACCCAGTACTTC.

This clonotype was seen a handful of times. The chain carries TRBV5-6 and TRBJ2-1, with a weak D call TRBD1 (6 bases). The CDR3 loop spans 15 amino acids. CDR1 is SGHDT, CDR2 YYEEEE, per germline. V lost 7 bases and J 7 bases, leaving 21 bases between the germline ends. In DNA form, the CDR3 reads TGTGCCAGCGCTGGGCCCCCGGACAGATCAAATGAGCAGTTCTTC. It yields the protein CASAGPPDRSNEQFF.

This clonotype was detected a few times. The chain uses TRBV5-6 and TRBJ2-7, with D perhaps TRBD1 or TRBD2 (6 bases each). V lost 0 bases and J 2 bases, leaving 15 bases between the germline ends. Looked up from germline, CDR1 is SGHDT and CDR2 is YYEEEE. This CDR3 has 16 amino acids. The CDR3 nucleotides read TGTGCCAGCAGCTTGGAGGAAGGGGGGTTCCCCTACGAGCAGTACTTC. Translating gives CASSLEEGGFPYEQYF.

The genes are TRBV4-3 and TRBJ2-3; TRBD2 aligns across 7 bases. The CDR3 covers 17 residues. Per the germline V gene, CDR1 is LGHNA and CDR2 is YSLEER. V gave up 1 base and J gave up 3 bases; unmatched junction bases: 10. CDR3 region: CASSQGGGGYGTDTQYF. Here the CDR3 DNA reads TGCGCCAGCAGCCAAGGCGGCGGGGGATATGGTACAGATACGCAGTATTTT.

This clonotype was seen more than once but under ten times. This chain links TRBV6-1 with TRBJ2-3; 8 nucleotides align to TRBD1. The germline V gene has CDR1 MNHNS and CDR2 SASEGT. The CDR3 spans 16 residues. Losses at the gene ends were 6 bases for V and 10 bases for J; bases not matched to a gene: 18. The CDR3 loop is CASSPGRRGQVLAQYF. In DNA form, the CDR3 reads TGTGCCAGCAGCCCCGGAAGGAGGGGACAGGTTTTAGCGCAGTATTTT.

The V call is TRBV12-3 or TRBV12-4, the J call TRBJ2-7; a possible D gene is TRBD2 (6 bases). Trimming removed 2 bases from V and 7 bases from J, with 9 bases in between. The length of the CDR3 is 12 residues. In DNA form, the CDR3 reads TGTGCCAGCAGTTTACGTGCGGGAGAGCAGTACGTC. Protein product: CASSLRAGEQYV.

The chain uses TRBV5-4 and TRBJ2-1, with TRBD2 matching over 13 bases. The CDR3 spans 17 residues. The trim removed 2 bases at V and 10 bases at J, leaving 12 bases unmatched. Germline values: CDR1 SGHNT, CDR2 YYREEE (reference sequence). The chain's CDR3 is CASSLPGLAGPGGEQFF. The CDR3 coding sequence is TGTGCCAGCAGCTTACCGGGACTAGCGGGGCCGGGGGGGGAGCAGTTCTTC. The full variable domain, its missing parts supplied by reference TRBV5-4 and TRBJ2-1, is ETGVTQSPTHLIKTRGQQVTLRCSSQSGHNTVSWYQQALGQGPQFIFQYYREEENGRGNFPPRFSGLQFPNYSSELNVNALELDDSALYLCASSLPGLAGPGGEQFFGPGTRLTVL.

The CDR3 reads CASSFSGGEYNEQFF. DNA for the CDR3: TGTGCCAGCAGCTTTAGCGGGGGAGAATACAATGAGCAGTTCTTC. The chain combines TRBV11-2 with TRBJ2-1, with TRBD2 matching over 9 bases. CDR1 and CDR2 (germline): SGHAT, FQNNGV. The CDR3 is 15 residues long. The J segment lost 4 bases and the V segment lost 3 bases, leaving 4 bases of the junction unmatched.

The CDR3 DNA follows: TGCGCCAGCACCCTGGGACTAGCGGGGGGGTTAGCCAAAAACATTCAGTACTTC. This gives the protein CASTLGLAGGLAKNIQYF. The rearrangement joins TRBV10-2 to TRBJ2-4; TRBD2 aligns across 16 bases. Unmatched junction bases numbered 6, after V lost 7 bases and J lost 0 bases. Germline V lookup: CDR1 WSHSY, CDR2 SAAADI. The CDR3 covers 18 residues.

This sequence joins TRBV6-2 or TRBV6-3 and TRBJ2-5; no clear D. The V and J ends lost 1 base and 1 base respectively, with 4 bases between them. The CDR3 length is 13 residues. Germline CDR1 MNHEY, CDR2 SVGEGT. The CDR3 spells CASSYLLQETQYF. CDR3 nucleotide sequence: TGTGCCAGCAGTTACTTGCTCCAAGAGACCCAGTACTTC.

The chain links TRBV4-3 to TRBJ1-3; no reliable D call. Germline V lookup: CDR1 LGHNA, CDR2 YSLEER. Trimming cost V 1 base and J 2 bases, with 6 bases left between them. This CDR3 comprises 14 residues. CDR3 residues: CASSQAAAGNTIYF. In DNA form, the CDR3 reads TGCGCCAGCAGCCAAGCGGCGGCTGGAAACACCATATATTTT.

This clonotype has a single count. J is TRBJ2-5 and V is TRBV7-3; the match to TRBD2 covers 10 bases. With 2 bases clipped from V and 4 bases from J, the junction kept 10 bases outside the gene matches. Germline values: CDR1 SGHTA, CDR2 FQGTGA. The CDR3 sequence is 17 residues long. Written as DNA, the CDR3 is TGTGCCAGCAGCTTATCGAGGTCACTAGCGGGGATAGAGACCCAGTACTTC. This sequence encodes CASSLSRSLAGIETQYF.

This clonotype has at least ten counts. The rearrangement links TRBV6-1 to TRBJ1-1; perhaps TRBD1 as D (5 bases). CDR3 size: 15 residues. Germline CDR1 reads MNHNS; CDR2 reads SASEGT. Deletions cut 5 bases from V and 4 bases from J, with 17 bases between. As DNA, the CDR3 is TGTGCCAGCAGTCCCGGGACGGGTCTGGGCACTGAAGCTTTCTTT. Residues: CASSPGTGLGTEAFF.

In the case of this clonotype: A much larger clone differs by one base, so this may be a read error. This chain uses TRBV6-6 with TRBJ1-5; no reliable D call. V was cut by 0 bases and J by 0 bases, with 9 bases left in between. Germline CDR1 reads MNHNY; CDR2 reads SVGAGI (reference sequence). The CDR3 has 16 amino acids. As DNA, the CDR3 is TGTGCCAGCAGTTACTCACTCCAGGTTAGCAATCAGCCCCAGCATTTT. Translating gives CASSYSLQVSNQPQHF.

The chain uses TRBV6-2 or TRBV6-3 and TRBJ2-7; D remains ambiguous. The CDR3 spans 14 residues. V lost 3 bases and J lost 3, with 12 bases in between. Germline V lookup: CDR1 MNHEY, CDR2 SVGEGT. The CDR3 protein is CASSYFVHGYEQYF. The CDR3 region has the DNA TGTGCCAGCAGTTATTTCGTCCATGGCTACGAGCAGTACTTC.

This clonotype has more than one count but fewer than ten. V usage is TRBV12-3 or TRBV12-4 and J usage is TRBJ1-2, with a weak D call TRBD1 (5 bases). V lost 7 bases and J lost 7, with 16 bases in between. CDR3 length: 13 amino acids. For the CDR3, the DNA is TGTGCCAGCATCTACCCGGGGGAGGGTGGCTACACCTTC. It yields the protein CASIYPGEGGYTF.

A word on this clonotype: A read error may produce the germline difference seen at one junction end. V gene TRBV18 combines with J gene TRBJ2-1; TRBD2 might be the D (6 bases). This CDR3 region has 15 residues. The germline V gene has CDR1 KGHSH and CDR2 LQKENI. Here the CDR3 reads CVSSPEGAGDNEQFF. Written as DNA, the CDR3 is TGTGTCAGCTCACCGGAGGGCGCCGGGGACAATGAGCAGTTCTTC.

The chain uses TRBV12-3 or TRBV12-4 and TRBJ2-3; D unresolved. V dropped 1 base and J dropped 5 bases, with 10 bases sitting between them. This CDR3 spans 14 amino acids. The CDR3: CASSLGGGKDTQYF. CDR3 nucleotides: TGTGCCAGCAGTTTAGGAGGTGGAAAAGATACGCAGTATTTT.

The rearrangement links TRBV28 to TRBJ1-2; 10 bases are shared with TRBD1. Germline V CDR1 and CDR2: MDHEN, SYDVKM. This CDR3 spans 14 amino acids. Unmatched junction bases numbered 4, after V lost 7 bases and J lost 2 bases. The CDR3: CASKRQGANYGYTF. CDR3 nucleotides: TGTGCCAGCAAACGACAGGGGGCGAACTATGGCTACACCTTC.

Remarks on this clonotype: A much larger clonotype is one base distant, so this may be a read error. This chain links TRBV7-6 with TRBJ2-7; TRBD1 aligns across 8 bases. CDR3 length equals 15 residues. Germline CDR1 and CDR2: SGHVS and FNYEAQ. The CDR3 sequence is CASSSDREKSCEQYF. The DNA of the CDR3 is TGTGCCAGCAGCTCGGACAGGGAAAAGTCCTGCGAGCAGTACTTC.

The V and J genes are TRBV20-1 and TRBJ2-2, with D possibly being TRBD2 (7 bases). The CDR3 totals 14 residues. V was pared by 4 bases and J by 4 bases, with 13 bases between. Germline CDR1 is DFQATT and CDR2 is SNEGSKA (reference sequence). CDR3 DNA: TGCAGTGCTATGGGGGGGCAGGGCACCGGGGAGCTGTTTTTT. Translating gives CSAMGGQGTGELFF.